Listed here are 11 T cell receptor beta chains from one sample, sequenced in a study of blood T cell repertoires in COVID-19. Here immunoSEQ multiplex PCR was the method, and the copy in TCRdb shows in-frame clones only, minus some. The sample has 250,000 to 350,000 clones, 85% to 90% seen once. Sequencing used peripheral blood. The receptor set was obtained from a man younger than 40 with acute or convalescent COVID-19.

This clone showed up just once. The chain carries TRBV7-9 and TRBJ1-2; 7 bases fit TRBD1. Germline V gene lookup returns CDR1 SEHNR and CDR2 FQNEAQ (reference sequence). J was trimmed by 6 bases and V by 5 bases; bases with no gene match: 9. The CDR3 is 14 residues long. The CDR3 DNA reads TGTGCCAGCAGCCATCCGGGGCAGGGGGATGGCTACACCTTC. Amino acids: CASSHPGQGDGYTF.

This clone came up a few times. The V and J genes are TRBV5-1 and TRBJ2-1; possible D gene TRBD1, 6 bases. Germline values: CDR1 SGHRS, CDR2 YFSETQ. This CDR3 spans 14 amino acids. V lost 0 bases, J lost 8 bases, and 12 bases lay in between. This CDR3 is CASSLGGGGDEQFF. The CDR3 DNA sequence: TGCGCCAGCAGCTTGGGAGGGGGTGGCGATGAGCAGTTCTTC.

The chain is built from TRBV28 and TRBJ1-5; 7 nucleotides match TRBD1. The CDR3 loop spans 13 amino acids. Per the germline V gene, CDR1 is MDHEN and CDR2 is SYDVKM. The V gene end was trimmed by 7 bases and the J gene end by 7 bases; junction bases not matched to a gene: 7. CDR3 bases: TGTGCCAGCAATCGGGACAGAAGACAGCCCCAGCATTTT. Its protein is CASNRDRRQPQHF.

This sequence joins TRBV11-2 and TRBJ1-2, with TRBD1 matching 7 bases. After removal of 2 bases from V and 5 bases from J, the junction contained 14 bases not matched to a gene. Germline values: CDR1 SGHAT, CDR2 FQNNGV. The CDR3 has 17 residues. The CDR3 nucleotides read TGTGCCAGCAGCTTATTCCCTAACAGGGGAGAGTGGTATGGCTACACCTTC. It encodes CASSLFPNRGEWYGYTF.

V and J are TRBV18 and TRBJ1-1; D is ambiguous. The CDR3 covers 15 residues. Trimming left V 2 bases short and J 1 base short, with 11 bases between. Germline CDR1 is KGHSH and CDR2 is LQKENI. For the CDR3, the DNA is TGTGCCAGCTCACCATCGGGTCAGCCGAACACTGAAGCTTTCTTT. Protein: CASSPSGQPNTEAFF.

The chain employs TRBV7-6 and TRBJ1-6; weak D call: TRBD1 (6 bases). V lost 4 bases and J lost 8, with 15 bases in between. The CDR3 covers 15 residues. Germline V gives CDR1 SGHVS, CDR2 FNYEAQ. CDR3 region: CASSWGQAQDSPLHF. As DNA, the CDR3 is TGTGCCAGCAGCTGGGGACAAGCCCAGGATTCACCCCTCCACTTT.

CDR3 loop: CASSLDRYEQYF. In DNA, the CDR3 is TGTGCCAGCAGCCTCGACAGGTACGAGCAGTACTTC. The chain recombines TRBV6-5 with TRBJ2-7, with D perhaps TRBD1 (6 bases). This CDR3 is 12 amino acids long. CDR1 and CDR2 (germline): MNHEY, SVGAGI. Trimming took 6 bases from V and 4 from J, leaving 10 bases between them.

This chain joins TRBV30 and TRBJ2-1; 9 positions agree with TRBD2. Per the germline V gene, CDR1 is GTSNPN and CDR2 is SVGIG (reference sequence). This CDR3 has 15 amino acids. Germline trimming cut 0 bases from V and 8 bases from J; bases unmatched to any gene: 8. The CDR3 sequence: CAWSVGLAGYHEQFF. DNA of the CDR3: TGTGCCTGGAGTGTAGGGCTAGCGGGGTATCATGAGCAGTTCTTC.

This chain connects TRBV2 to TRBJ2-5, with D perhaps matching TRBD1 (6 bases). CDR1 and CDR2 (germline): SNHLY, FYNNEI. The V and J ends lost 7 bases and 4 bases respectively, with 16 bases between them. The CDR3 has 14 amino acids. CDR3 in amino acids: CASNLLGAIETQYF. As DNA, the CDR3 is TGTGCCAGCAATTTATTGGGGGCAATAGAGACCCAGTACTTC.

The chain carries TRBV5-1 and TRBJ2-1, with 9 bases identical to TRBD2. V lost 0 bases, J lost 6 bases, and 7 bases stayed unmatched. Germline CDR1 and CDR2: SGHRS and YFSETQ. The CDR3 sequence is 16 residues long. CDR3 nucleotides: TGCGCCAGCAGCTTGGAAGTGCTAGCGGGACGCAATGAGCAGTTCTTC. This gives the protein CASSLEVLAGRNEQFF.

This clone is a singleton in its sample. The genes are TRBV5-1 and TRBJ1-3; possibly TRBD1 for D (6 bases). The V and J ends lost 3 bases and 6 bases respectively, with 13 bases between them. This CDR3 contains 14 residues. The germline V gene has CDR1 SGHRS and CDR2 YFSETQ. This CDR3 reads CASSSTGSQNTIYF. In nucleotides, the CDR3 is TGCGCCAGCAGCTCAACAGGGTCACAAAACACCATATATTTT.